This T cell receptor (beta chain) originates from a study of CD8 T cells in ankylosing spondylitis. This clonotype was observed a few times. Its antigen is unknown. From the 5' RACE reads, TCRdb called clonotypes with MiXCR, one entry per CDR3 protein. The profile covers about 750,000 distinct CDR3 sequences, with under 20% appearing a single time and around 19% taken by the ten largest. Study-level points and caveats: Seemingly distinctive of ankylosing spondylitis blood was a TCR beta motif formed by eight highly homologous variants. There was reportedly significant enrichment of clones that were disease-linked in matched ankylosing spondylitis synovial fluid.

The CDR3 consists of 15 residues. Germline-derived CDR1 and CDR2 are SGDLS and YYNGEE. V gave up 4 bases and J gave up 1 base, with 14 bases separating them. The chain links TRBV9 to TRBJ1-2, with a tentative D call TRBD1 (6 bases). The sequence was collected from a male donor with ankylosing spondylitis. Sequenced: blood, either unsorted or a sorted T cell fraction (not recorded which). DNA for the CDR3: TGTGCCAGCAGCTCTCTACAGGACAGTAACTATGGCTACACCTTC. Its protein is CASSSLQDSNYGYTF.